A single sample is the source of the 2 T cell receptor beta chains below, sequenced in a study of beta chain features in type 1 diabetes. The study, taken as a whole, reports: Shorter TCRB CDR3s, moderately but significantly so, marked every one of the four CD4+ subsets in Type 1 diabetes patients.

What was sequenced were expressed TCRB transcripts, since all of the isolated RNA had been reverse transcribed. Assay used: immunoSEQ multiplex PCR; TCRdb lists only in-frame clones, some missing. The profile shows roughly 160,000 clones, 6.5% to 8.5% of them singletons. The antigens for these receptors are not known. Sequenced input: central memory CD4+ T cells from blood. The source is a man younger than 35 with type 1 diabetes.

This clone was counted only a few times. This chain joins TRBV2 and TRBJ1-4; unclear D gene. Between the trimmed V and J ends, which lost 11 bases and 7 bases, there was a span of 17 bases. Germline CDR1 and CDR2: SNHLY and FYNNEI. This CDR3 comprises 13 residues. The CDR3 DNA follows: TGTGCCCTTGCTTGGAGAAGTGGTGAAAAACTGTTTTTT. Protein sequence: CALAWRSGEKLFF.

This clone came up a few times. The chain couples TRBV15 to TRBJ1-2; the D gene is possibly TRBD1 (6 bases). There are 13 residues in the CDR3. Per the germline V gene, CDR1 is LNHNV and CDR2 is YYDKDF (reference sequence). Between the trimmed V and J ends, which lost 2 bases and 4 bases, there was a span of 8 bases. The CDR3 reads CATSRQGPYGYTF. CDR3 bases: TGTGCCACCAGCAGACAGGGGCCCTATGGCTACACCTTC.